The TCR beta chain described here comes from a study of blood T cells in healthy people across ages. V lost 6 bases, J lost 3 bases, and 9 bases lay in between. This CDR3 region has 12 residues. Germline CDR1 MDHEN, CDR2 SYDVKM. This clonotype was recorded at least ten times. Antigen specificity is unknown. For the second PCR, which ran for roughly 7 to 11 cycles, a sample-barcoded 5' primer and a J-beta primer mix were used. MiXCR was run by TCRdb on the 5' RACE reads, yielding one entry per CDR3 protein. The repertoire holds 750,000 to 950,000 distinct CDR3 sequences, with about 28% as singletons. Findings of the study overall: Possibly, changes in expanded clonotypes were confounded because donor CMV status was unknown.

The same data also went into a second study, on T cells of mothers and their children. Turning to that study: Donation came from three healthy Caucasian mothers together with their six children.

The clonotype was recovered from a woman between 40 and 50 years old in good health. Sequences were obtained from blood. The rearrangement joins TRBV28 to TRBJ2-7; D is ambiguous. CDR3 coding DNA: TGTGCCAGCAGGAGCGACGGCTACGAGCAGTACTTC. It yields the protein CASRSDGYEQYF.